The rows below give T cell receptor beta chains drawn from one sample of a study of T cell repertoires in aging, cancer and after chemotherapy. TCRdb called the multiplex PCR reads again in MiXCR, with one record for every CDR3 protein. Of about 5,700 distinct CDR3 sequences in the sample, about two fifths are singletons; the top ten hold 40% to 50%. Sequencing was carried out using blood. The origin of the receptors is a human donor in good health. Each CDR3 is given with its conserved first and last residue. A D gene is named only where the DNA matches it firmly. Size is omitted from some rows. Given values are once, few, many or a class for expanded clones.

D gene,J gene,clone size,V gene,CDR3 protein,CDR3 DNA
TRBD1,TRBJ2-2,medium-sized,TRBV19,CASSLTGAGELFF,TGTGCCAGTAGTTTGACAGGGGCCGGGGAGCTGTTTTTT
-,TRBJ2-3,few,TRBV6-6,CASSYPWDTQYF,TGTGCCAGCAGTTATCCGTGGGATACGCAGTATTTT
-,TRBJ2-3,-,TRBV27,CASRSGAGYTQYF,TGTGCCAGCAGATCGGGTGCGGGGTATACGCAGTATTTT
TRBD2,TRBJ2-3,few,TRBV6-2/TRBV6-3,CASKDGGGSTDTQYF,TGTGCCAGCAAAGACGGCGGGGGGTCGACAGATACGCAGTATTTT
TRBD1,TRBJ2-3,-,TRBV30,CAWSQGTGGGTDTQYF,TGTGCCTGGAGTCAAGGGACAGGGGGAGGGACAGATACGCAGTATTTT
-,TRBJ1-6,-,TRBV30,CACATVYYNSPLHF,TGTGCCTGCGCAACAGTTTACTATAATTCACCCCTCCACTTT
TRBD1,TRBJ1-4,-,TRBV12-3/TRBV12-4,CASNEQGGINEKLFF,TGTGCCAGCAACGAACAGGGGGGCATTAATGAAAAACTGTTTTTT
-,TRBJ2-1,-,TRBV5-6,CASSLPPGVGSYNEQFF,TGTGCCAGCAGCCTACCCCCGGGGGTTGGCTCCTACAATGAGCAGTTCTTC
-,TRBJ2-7,medium-sized,TRBV11-1,CASTITRQGGYEQYF,TGTGCCAGCACCATTACCCGACAGGGAGGGTACGAGCAGTACTTC
-,TRBJ2-5,-,TRBV6-5,CASSLGGSRETQYF,TGTGCCAGCAGCCTAGGGGGGAGTAGGGAGACCCAGTACTTC
TRBD1,TRBJ2-7,-,TRBV29-1,CSVPGETGAAGEQYF,TGCAGCGTTCCGGGGGAGACAGGGGCGGCGGGAGAGCAGTACTTC
TRBD1,TRBJ1-4,-,TRBV5-4,CASSKLTGTGTTNEKLFF,TGTGCCAGCAGCAAGTTAACCGGGACAGGGACAACTAATGAAAAACTGTTTTTT
TRBD2,TRBJ2-5,-,TRBV6-4,CASSDSSGGVETQYF,TGTGCCAGCAGTGACTCTAGCGGGGGGGTAGAGACCCAGTACTTC
-,TRBJ1-6,once,TRBV6-5,CASSYSRSSSYNSPLHF,TGTGCCAGCAGTTACTCAAGAAGTAGCTCCTATAATTCACCCCTCCACTTT
TRBD2,TRBJ2-3,-,TRBV6-2/TRBV6-3,CASRSGGAGTDTQYF,TGTGCCAGCAGATCCGGGGGGGCCGGCACAGATACGCAGTATTTT
-,TRBJ2-1,few,TRBV5-6,CASSLVHSLGDEQFF,TGTGCCAGCAGCTTGGTGCACAGTCTGGGCGATGAGCAGTTCTTC
-,TRBJ1-2,-,TRBV30,CAWFTVNYGYTF,TGTGCCTGGTTTACAGTAAACTATGGCTACACCTTC
-,TRBJ2-1,-,TRBV6-1,CASRYRVDWYNEQFF,TGTGCCAGCAGATACAGGGTTGATTGGTACAATGAGCAGTTCTTC
-,TRBJ1-3,-,TRBV27,CASKLASGNTIYF,TGTGCCAGCAAACTGGCCTCTGGAAACACCATATATTTT
TRBD2,TRBJ2-1,-,TRBV29-1,CSVEDPSVVAGGTYNEQFF,TGCAGCGTTGAAGACCCCTCAGTTGTAGCGGGGGGAACCTACAATGAGCAGTTCTTC
TRBD1,TRBJ2-4,few,TRBV19,CASSATGGLNIQYF,TGTGCCAGTAGTGCGACAGGGGGGCTAAACATTCAGTACTTC
-,TRBJ2-7,few,TRBV12-3/TRBV12-4,CASSEIGVSYEQYF,TGTGCCAGCAGTGAGATAGGGGTCTCCTACGAGCAGTACTTC
TRBD1,TRBJ2-1,-,TRBV12-3/TRBV12-4,CASGTGYYNEQFF,TGTGCCAGTGGGACAGGGTACTACAATGAGCAGTTCTTC
-,TRBJ1-1,few,TRBV11-1,CASSDKFLNTEAFF,TGTGCCAGCAGTGACAAATTTTTGAACACTGAAGCTTTCTTT